This TCR beta chain stems from a study of blood T cell repertoires in COVID-19. Study-wide context: From the United States, Italy and Spain came samples of acute and convalescent COVID-19. In each case, the material was cDNA or gDNA derived from T cells, B-cell-depleted T cells, or PBMCs.

The CDR3 is made up of 13 amino acids. CDR1 is MGHRA, CDR2 YSYEKL, per germline. The ends lost 5 bases at V and 5 bases at J; junction bases unmatched: 4. Authors' methods: Estimated nucleated cell counts came from reference gene primer amplification. Generated by immunoSEQ multiplex PCR, the TCRdb table keeps only in-frame clones and is missing some. D and trimming were read from the DNA, whereas the V and J calls and clone size are those reported in that table. The sample includes about 120,000 clones, 80% to 90% of them seen just once. The sequenced material came from peripheral blood. The chain employs TRBV4-1 and TRBJ2-7, with 9 positions matching TRBD1. This TCR was recovered from a human donor in a cohort sampled during active COVID-19. This CDR3 reads CASSSDRGNEQYF. For the CDR3, the DNA is TGCGCCAGCAGCTCGGACAGGGGAAACGAGCAGTACTTC.